The 18 T cell receptor beta chains below come from one sample, sequenced in a study of cytomegalovirus exposure and HLA in healthy donors listed by TCRdb under 2017. Receptors were amplified or captured by the immunoSEQ multiplex PCR assay. For the multiplex PCR, a mixture combining 60 forward primers for TCR Vbeta segments and 13 reverse primers for TCR Jbeta segments was used. In TCRdb, the immuneACCESS table is reduced to in-frame sequences with V and J assigned. These tables do not hold every clone; where another copy was compared, an unresolved V gene accounts for under half, and the others remain unexplained. In all, the sample holds around 180,000 clones, and 79% of those were seen once. Approximately 0.7% of the sample is taken by the ten largest. Sequencing input: PBMCs. These receptors were collected from a woman between 40 and 55 years old in good health and CMV-seronegative.

V gene TRBV6-1 combines with J gene TRBJ2-5; D is perhaps TRBD1 (8 bases). The J call may be faulty, since TRBJ2-7 better matches the DNA end. Per germline, CDR1 MNHNS and CDR2 SASEGT. The CDR3 covers 13 residues. In nucleotides, the CDR3 is TGTGCCGGGGGAGGGACAGGAGCCTACGAGCAGTACTTC. It is translated as CAGGGTGAYEQYF.

A few counts support this clone. V gene TRBV6-1 combines with J gene TRBJ1-3; TRBD1 might be the D (5 bases). Germline loops: CDR1 MNHNS, CDR2 SASEGT. Trimming shortened V by 7 bases and J by 7 bases, and 14 bases separated the two germline ends. This CDR3 has 13 amino acids. Here the CDR3 DNA reads TGTGCCAGCATTCGACCGGGGGGGAACACCATATATTTT. This codes for CASIRPGGNTIYF.

The chain recombines TRBV5-1 with TRBJ2-7, with 11 bases matching TRBD1. This CDR3 has 15 residues. CDR1 is SGHRS and CDR2 is YFSETQ in the germline V gene. Germline trimming cut 0 bases from V and 3 bases from J; bases unmatched to any gene: 2. The CDR3 sequence: CASSLEGTGGYEQYF. As DNA, the CDR3 is TGCGCCAGCAGCTTGGAAGGGACAGGGGGCTACGAGCAGTACTTC.

This clone was picked up one time. The chain has TRBV30 and TRBJ2-1, with TRBD2 as a possible D gene (6 bases). With 0 bases removed from V and 3 bases from J, the gap between germline ends came to 15 bases. The CDR3 consists of 16 residues. CDR1 is GTSNPN and CDR2 is SVGIG in the germline V gene (reference sequence). The DNA of the CDR3 is TGTGCCTGGAGTGTACAAGTGACTAGTTACTACAATGAGCAGTTCTTC. Translated: CAWSVQVTSYYNEQFF.

The CDR3 DNA reads TGTGCCAGCAGCATAACGACGGGACAGGGGTTCCTGGCTCCCACCATATATTTT. Protein product: CASSITTGQGFLAPTIYF. The J gene is TRBJ1-3, the V gene TRBV11-2, with TRBD1 matching over 10 bases. CDR3 length equals 18 residues. With 5 bases clipped from V and 9 bases from J, the junction kept 19 bases outside the gene matches. Germline CDR1 SGHAT, CDR2 FQNNGV.

V gene TRBV12-5 combines with J gene TRBJ1-4; TRBD1 matches at 8 bases. The CDR3 runs to 18 residues. Losses at the gene ends were 3 bases for V and 0 bases for J; bases not matched to a gene: 9. Germline V gives CDR1 LGHNT, CDR2 FRNRAP. The CDR3 DNA follows: TGTGCTAGTGGTTTTTCAGCGGACAGGGTTGCAACTAATGAAAAACTGTTTTTT. It codes for CASGFSADRVATNEKLFF. Drawing the rest from reference TRBV12-5 and TRBJ1-4, the complete variable domain is DARVTQTPRHKVTEMGQEVTMRCQPILGHNTVFWYRQTMMQGLELLAYFRNRAPLDDSGMPKDRFSAEMPDATLATLKIQPSEPRDSAVYFCASGFSADRVATNEKLFFGSGTQLSVL.

This clone was detected only a few times. Other DNA sequences in this specimen translate into the identical CDR3. In DNA, the CDR3 is TGCGCCAGCAGCTTGGGGGGCGCGAACACTGAAGCTTTCTTT. It is translated as CASSLGGANTEAFF. The rearrangement uses TRBV5-1 and TRBJ1-1; D possibly corresponds to TRBD1 (5 bases). V gave up 0 bases and J gave up 1 base, with 7 bases separating them. Germline V gives CDR1 SGHRS, CDR2 YFSETQ. CDR3 length equals 14 residues. The whole variable domain, filled in from reference TRBV5-1 and TRBJ1-1, reads KAGVTQTPRYLIKTRGQQVTLSCSPISGHRSVSWYQQTPGQGLQFLFEYFSETQRNKGNFPGRFSGRQFSNSRSEMNVSTLELGDSALYLCASSLGGANTEAFFGQGTRLTVV.

The chain joins TRBV7-2 to TRBJ2-7; D is perhaps TRBD2 (7 bases). V lost 2 bases, J lost 3 bases, and 14 bases lay in between. Germline CDR1 and CDR2: SGHTA and FQGNSA. The CDR3 length is 15 residues. CDR3 sequence reads: CASSLSAGAIYEQYF. The CDR3 nucleotides read TGTGCCAGCAGCTTAAGTGCGGGGGCCATCTACGAGCAGTACTTC.

The chain's CDR3 is CASSKAGTAQETQYF. In DNA form, the CDR3 reads TGTGCCAGCAGCAAAGCCGGGACTGCACAAGAGACCCAGTACTTC. This chain joins TRBV21-1 and TRBJ2-5; the table names TRBD2, a call not compared with the DNA. TRBV21-1 is a pseudogene segment. The CDR3 covers 15 residues.

A remark on this clone: A read error may produce the germline difference seen at one junction end. Here the CDR3 DNA reads TGCAGTGCCTCGGAGGGACAGGTGAGACTTTTC. Translation: CSASEGQVRLF. The gene calls are TRBV20-1 and TRBJ2-7; 8 nucleotides align to TRBD1. The CDR3 consists of 11 residues. Germline lookup yields CDR1 DFQATT and CDR2 SNEGSKA (reference sequence).

This clone was recorded a few times. The chain couples TRBV9 to TRBJ2-7; D is undetermined. The CDR3 consists of 15 residues. Germline V CDR1 and CDR2: SGDLS, YYNGEE. Trimming took off 0 bases at V and 7 bases at J, with 17 bases between the two ends. The chain's CDR3 is CASSVDNSVRMEQYF. The CDR3 DNA reads TGTGCCAGCAGCGTAGATAACAGTGTCCGGATGGAGCAGTACTTC.

The rearrangement links TRBV30 to TRBJ1-6; D possibly corresponds to TRBD1 (5 bases). Germline-derived CDR1 and CDR2 are GTSNPN and SVGIG (reference sequence). The CDR3 contains 15 residues. V was shortened by 0 bases and J by 1 base, with 7 bases between the two germline ends. CDR3 region: CAWSVGGSYNSPLHF. The DNA for the CDR3 is TGTGCCTGGAGTGTGGGGGGATCCTATAATTCACCCCTCCACTTT.

V gene TRBV7-8 combines with J gene TRBJ1-1; a possible D gene is TRBD1 (6 bases). Germline V lookup: CDR1 SGHVS, CDR2 FQNEAQ. This CDR3 spans 16 amino acids. Trimming stripped 5 bases from V and 1 base from J, with 17 bases between. The DNA of the CDR3 is TGTGCCAGCAGCCATAGAACAGGGTGGGGGAACACTGAAGCTTTCTTT. It specifies CASSHRTGWGNTEAFF.

This chain joins TRBV9 and TRBJ1-2; no firm D call. Germline CDR1 reads SGDLS; CDR2 reads YYNGEE. The CDR3 covers 13 residues. With 2 bases removed from V and 6 bases from J, the gap between germline ends came to 11 bases. CDR3 in DNA: TGTGCCAGCAGCGTGGGCGTGGTGGATGGCTACACCTTC. It is translated as CASSVGVVDGYTF.

This clone was recorded a few times. V gene TRBV9 combines with J gene TRBJ1-1; D not certain. Germline V gives CDR1 SGDLS, CDR2 YYNGEE. The CDR3 runs 11 residues. With 4 bases removed from V and 11 bases from J, the gap between germline ends came to 12 bases. CDR3: CASSRGGRAFF. The CDR3 DNA follows: TGTGCCAGCAGCCGCGGTGGGAGGGCTTTCTTT.

This clone was counted only a few times. The chain recombines TRBV5-1 with TRBJ2-1, with 11 bases fitting TRBD2. J was trimmed by 5 bases and V by 3 bases; bases with no gene match: 4. The CDR3 runs 15 residues. The germline CDR1 and CDR2 sequences are SGHRS and YFSETQ. The CDR3 sequence is CASSWTSGPNNEQFF. The CDR3 DNA is TGCGCCAGCAGCTGGACTAGCGGGCCTAACAATGAGCAGTTCTTC.

CDR3 in DNA: TGTGCCAGTAGTGAGACGGGGGGGGCGAGCAATTCACCCCTCCACTTT. It translates to CASSETGGASNSPLHF. V usage is TRBV19 and J usage is TRBJ1-6; D possibly corresponds to TRBD1 (6 bases). Germline V CDR1 and CDR2: LNHDA, SQIVND (reference sequence). Trimming removed 5 bases at V and 7 bases at J, with 18 bases between. The CDR3 runs 16 residues.

This clone was seen only a few times. The junction does not match germline at one end; this may be a read error. J is TRBJ1-1 and V is TRBV11-3, with TRBD1 matching over 9 bases. The germline CDR1 and CDR2 sequences are SGHNT and YENEEA. This CDR3 contains 15 residues. CDR3 DNA sequence: TGTGCCAGCAGCTTGCGGACAGGGGTGAAGACTGAAGCTTTCTTT. This gives the protein CASSLRTGVKTEAFF.